These 28 T cell receptor beta chains originate from one sample sequenced in a study of T cells in localized non-small cell lung cancer. Sequencing was performed with immunoSEQ multiplex PCR; in TCRdb, only in-frame clones are kept and a portion is missing. The sample comprises about 33,000 clones, 87% of which are singletons, and 17% rests with the top ten. Sequencing used peripheral blood mononuclear cells, obtained before any cancer treatment. These receptors all stem from a man aged 40-75 years with stage III lung adenocarcinoma.

This sequence joins TRBV11-2 and TRBJ2-5; TRBD1 matches 9 bases. The germline gives CDR1 SGHAT, CDR2 FQNNGV. CDR3 length equals 19 residues. The J segment lost 1 base and the V segment lost 3 bases, leaving 15 bases of the junction unmatched. The CDR3 region has the DNA TGTGCCAGCAGCTTTATACTCCGAAGGGACAGGGTGGCCCAAGAGACCCAGTACTTC. Its protein product is CASSFILRRDRVAQETQYF.

The rearrangement links TRBV9 to TRBJ2-1, with unresolved D. Trimming took off 0 bases at V and 8 bases at J, with 3 bases between the two ends. CDR1 is SGDLS and CDR2 is YYNGEE in the germline V gene. The CDR3 has 11 residues. The CDR3 sequence is CASSVGYEQFF. The CDR3 DNA sequence: TGTGCCAGCAGCGTAGGTTATGAGCAGTTCTTC.

The chain couples TRBV6-1 to TRBJ2-1, with D possibly being TRBD2 (6 bases). The CDR3 has 15 amino acids. Trimming shortened V by 2 bases and J by 4 bases, and 12 bases separated the two germline ends. The germline V gene has CDR1 MNHNS and CDR2 SASEGT. CDR3: CASSERAGYYNEQFF. CDR3 DNA sequence: TGTGCCAGCAGTGAACGGGCGGGGTATTACAATGAGCAGTTCTTC.

The V call is TRBV6-6, the J call TRBJ1-6; 7 bases line up with TRBD1. This CDR3 comprises 15 residues. Germline loops: CDR1 MNHNY, CDR2 SVGAGI (reference sequence). V dropped 0 bases and J dropped 7; count of bases not matched to a gene: 3. The CDR3 sequence: CASSYSRDSNSPLHF. The CDR3 DNA sequence: TGTGCCAGCAGTTACTCGCGGGACAGCAATTCACCCCTCCACTTT.

CDR3 DNA sequence: TGTGCCAGCAGCGTAGCTATGAACACTGAAGCTTTCTTT. It translates to CASSVAMNTEAFF. This chain uses TRBV9 with TRBJ1-1; no clear D gene. Trimming removed 0 bases at V and 0 bases at J, with 3 bases between. Germline CDR1 reads SGDLS; CDR2 reads YYNGEE. The CDR3 loop spans 13 amino acids.

This clone was seen only once. The V gene is TRBV7-8, the J gene TRBJ2-5; 9 bases map to TRBD2. V lost 5 bases to trimming and J lost 5 bases; unmatched junction nucleotides: 9. This CDR3 has 15 residues. Looked up from germline, CDR1 is SGHVS and CDR2 is FQNEAQ. The CDR3 sequence is CASSPRTSVLETQYF. The CDR3 DNA is TGTGCCAGCAGCCCCCGGACTAGCGTATTGGAGACCCAGTACTTC.

The chain carries TRBV7-9 and TRBJ1-6, with 7 bases aligning to TRBD1. Trimming cost V 5 bases and J 9 bases; bases outside gene matches: 7. CDR1 is SEHNR and CDR2 is FQNEAQ in the germline V gene (reference sequence). The CDR3 consists of 14 residues. In DNA form, the CDR3 reads TGTGCCAGCAGCCAGGGGGGTTTCGGTTCACCCCTCCACTTT. Amino acid sequence: CASSQGGFGSPLHF.

This chain links TRBV5-4 with TRBJ2-4; a possible D gene is TRBD1 (6 bases). V was shortened by 3 bases and J by 5 bases, with 12 bases between the two germline ends. CDR1 and CDR2 (germline): SGHNT, YYREEE (reference sequence). The CDR3 totals 14 residues. CDR3 nucleotides: TGTGCCAGCAGCTCGGACAGAGAAGAAAACATTCAGTACTTC. Encoded protein: CASSSDREENIQYF.

V is TRBV6-1 and J is TRBJ2-7, with TRBD1 matching 8 bases. V lost 4 bases to trimming and J lost 1 base; unmatched junction nucleotides: 9. CDR3 length equals 16 residues. Germline V CDR1 and CDR2: MNHNS, SASEGT. The CDR3: CASSAATRTGSYEQYF. Here the CDR3 DNA reads TGTGCCAGCAGTGCCGCAACCCGGACAGGGTCCTACGAGCAGTACTTC.

The chain recombines TRBV19 with TRBJ1-1; the D is unclear. The CDR3 length is 13 residues. V lost 5 bases and J 3 bases, leaving 10 bases between the germline ends. CDR1 and CDR2 from the germline V gene are LNHDA and SQIVND (reference sequence). CDR3 sequence (DNA): TGTGCCAGTAGTGGAGCGGGGTACACTGAAGCTTTCTTT. Protein: CASSGAGYTEAFF.

The V call is TRBV29-1, the J call TRBJ2-1; 13 positions match TRBD2. V lost 6 bases and J lost 7; bases outside the gene matches: 3. This CDR3 has 13 amino acids. CDR1 and CDR2 from the germline V gene are SQVTM and ANQGSEA. CDR3 amino acids: CSVRLAGGNEQFF. The CDR3 coding sequence is TGCAGCGTGCGACTAGCGGGGGGTAATGAGCAGTTCTTC.

This chain links TRBV12-5 with TRBJ1-2; no clear D. The CDR3 is 13 residues long. Trimming removed 6 bases at V and 2 bases at J, with 10 bases between. The germline CDR1 and CDR2 sequences are LGHNT and FRNRAP. Here the CDR3 reads CASGPKENYGYTF. CDR3 coding DNA: TGTGCTAGTGGCCCGAAGGAAAACTATGGCTACACCTTC. The full variable domain, its missing parts supplied by reference TRBV12-5 and TRBJ1-2, is DARVTQTPRHKVTEMGQEVTMRCQPILGHNTVFWYRQTMMQGLELLAYFRNRAPLDDSGMPKDRFSAEMPDATLATLKIQPSEPRDSAVYFCASGPKENYGYTFGSGTRLTVV.

The V gene is TRBV6-1, the J gene TRBJ1-4; 7 nucleotides line up with TRBD1. The CDR3 has 14 amino acids. Germline V gene lookup returns CDR1 MNHNS and CDR2 SASEGT. V lost 3 bases, J lost 11 bases, and 9 bases stayed unmatched. This chain's CDR3 is CASSEDRSLGKLFF. The CDR3 DNA sequence: TGTGCCAGCAGTGAGGACAGGTCCCTTGGGAAACTGTTTTTT.

The rearrangement joins TRBV4-3 to TRBJ2-7; 7 nucleotides agree with TRBD1. CDR3 length: 15 amino acids. Trimming at V came to 0 bases and at J to 3 bases, leaving 5 bases not matched to a gene. The germline V gene has CDR1 LGHNA and CDR2 YSLEER. DNA for the CDR3: TGCGCCAGCAGCCAAGAATGGGGACAGAACTACGAGCAGTACTTC. The encoded protein is CASSQEWGQNYEQYF.

The chain carries TRBV7-2 and TRBJ2-1, with TRBD1 matching over 9 bases. The CDR3 spans 15 residues. Trimming removed 5 bases from V and 3 bases from J; junction bases left unmatched: 5. Germline V gene sequence: CDR1 SGHTA, CDR2 FQGNSA. CDR3 coding DNA: TGTGCCAGCAGCCCCGGGACAGGGTACTACAATGAGCAGTTCTTC. Translating gives CASSPGTGYYNEQFF.

Only a few counts were recorded for this clone. For the CDR3, the DNA is TGTGCCAGCACCCAAACGGTGGCGGGGGGTGAGCTAGGGCAGTATTTT. It encodes CASTQTVAGGELGQYF. The chain joins TRBV6-6 to TRBJ2-3; the match to TRBD2 covers 8 bases. The CDR3 runs to 16 residues. The J segment lost 11 bases and the V segment lost 7 bases, leaving 20 bases of the junction unmatched. Germline CDR1 and CDR2: MNHNY and SVGAGI (reference sequence).

J is TRBJ1-5 and V is TRBV5-4, with D tentatively TRBD1 (6 bases). V was cut by 4 bases and J by 0 bases, with 11 bases left in between. Per germline, CDR1 SGHNT and CDR2 YYREEE (reference sequence). CDR3 size: 15 residues. CDR3 nucleotides: TGTGCCAGCAGCCGGGGGGGCGATAGCAATCAGCCCCAGCATTTT. Its translation is CASSRGGDSNQPQHF.

This clone turned up a few times. Relative to the germline gene, one junction end is altered; a read error may explain this. The chain couples TRBV28 to TRBJ1-1, with D maybe TRBD1 (6 bases). The CDR3 extends over 11 amino acids. Germline V gene sequence: CDR1 MDHEN, CDR2 SYDVKM. The DNA of the CDR3 is TGTGCCAGTACCGGGGGCTCCATGTGGCACTTT. Translating gives CASTGGSMWHF. Together with reference TRBV28 and TRBJ1-1, the CDR3 gives the full variable domain: DVKVTQSSRYLVKRTGEKVFLECVQDMDHENMFWYRQDPGLGLRLIYFSYDVKMKEKGDIPEGYSVSREKKERFSLILESASTNQTSMYLCASTGGSMWHFGQGTRLTVV.

The V and J genes are TRBV28 and TRBJ2-5, with 8 bases fitting TRBD2. The V and J ends lost 7 bases and 5 bases, in that order; junction bases with no gene match: 15. This CDR3 has 16 amino acids. Germline V gives CDR1 MDHEN, CDR2 SYDVKM. CDR3 residues: CASTATGRGGGETQYF. In nucleotides, the CDR3 is TGTGCCAGCACCGCAACCGGTCGGGGGGGCGGGGAGACCCAGTACTTC.

This clone was recorded a few times. This sequence joins TRBV30 and TRBJ1-6; D is unclear. V shed 2 bases and J shed 9 bases, with 5 bases lying between them. This CDR3 region has 11 residues. Germline-derived CDR1 and CDR2 are GTSNPN and SVGIG (reference sequence). The CDR3 spells CAWSSGSPLHF. As DNA, the CDR3 is TGTGCCTGGAGTTCGGGTTCACCCCTCCACTTT.

V usage is TRBV30 and J usage is TRBJ2-2, with D tentatively TRBD1 (5 bases). The CDR3 has 15 residues. Germline V lookup: CDR1 GTSNPN, CDR2 SVGIG (reference sequence). V dropped 5 bases and J dropped 5 bases, with 18 bases sitting between them. This CDR3 is CAWATGLPGTGELFF. CDR3 nucleotides: TGTGCCTGGGCTACCGGCCTACCAGGGACCGGGGAGCTGTTTTTT.

The V gene is TRBV6-5, the J gene TRBJ1-2, with D possibly TRBD1 on 5 matching bases. Germline CDR1 MNHEY, CDR2 SVGAGI. V lost 7 bases and J 8 bases, leaving 17 bases between the germline ends. The CDR3 runs 13 residues. This CDR3 reads CASTSAGTGGYTF. The CDR3 nucleotides read TGTGCCAGCACCTCGGCCGGGACGGGGGGCTACACCTTC.

V and J are TRBV7-9 and TRBJ1-2, with 9 nucleotides matching TRBD1. Germline loops: CDR1 SEHNR, CDR2 FQNEAQ (reference sequence). CDR3 length: 16 amino acids. Germline trimming cut 6 bases from V and 7 bases from J; bases unmatched to any gene: 15. CDR3 nucleotide sequence: TGTGCCAGCAGTTCATCCACCGGGACAGGGATGGGTGGCTACACCTTC. Translation: CASSSSTGTGMGGYTF.

As DNA, the CDR3 is TGTGCCAGCAGCTTAGTTACGGGGAAGTTGAACATTCAGTACTTC. It translates to CASSLVTGKLNIQYF. This chain links TRBV7-9 with TRBJ2-4; a weak D match, TRBD2 (5 bases). Germline loops: CDR1 SEHNR, CDR2 FQNEAQ (reference sequence). This CDR3 has 15 amino acids. V was clipped by 1 base and J by 7 bases, with 14 bases between them.

The chain uses TRBV4-1 and TRBJ2-7; D call uncertain. The V end lost 4 bases, the J end lost 4 bases, and 11 bases lay between the germline ends. Germline CDR1 MGHRA, CDR2 YSYEKL. CDR3 length: 13 amino acids. The CDR3: CASSPSQAYEQYF. CDR3 DNA: TGCGCCAGCAGCCCGTCCCAGGCTTACGAGCAGTACTTC.

The V and J genes are TRBV29-1 and TRBJ2-3; D perhaps matches TRBD1 (6 bases). The CDR3 is 15 residues long. Germline CDR1 is SQVTM and CDR2 is ANQGSEA. V gave up 5 bases and J gave up 1 base, with 16 bases separating them. In nucleotides, the CDR3 is TGCAGCGTTCGCCTTACAGGGAAGGGCACAGATACGCAGTATTTT. Its protein is CSVRLTGKGTDTQYF.

The rearrangement joins TRBV5-1 to TRBJ1-2; D may be TRBD1 (5 bases). The CDR3 extends over 14 amino acids. The V gene's germline CDR1 is SGHRS and CDR2 YFSETQ. Between the trimmed V and J ends, which lost 0 bases and 1 base, there was a span of 7 bases. DNA for the CDR3: TGCGCCAGCAGCTTGGTAGACAGTAACTATGGCTACACCTTC. Its translation: CASSLVDSNYGYTF.

This chain joins TRBV27 and TRBJ1-6, with 8 bases matching TRBD1. The CDR3 runs 14 residues. From germline, CDR1 is MNHEY and CDR2 SMNVEV (reference sequence). With V trimmed by 5 bases and J by 7 bases, 4 bases remained unmatched. CDR3 in amino acids: CASSPRTGNSPLHF. In nucleotides, the CDR3 is TGTGCCAGCAGTCCCAGGACAGGGAATTCACCCCTCCACTTT.